A selection of T cell receptor beta chains follows, all from one sample in a study of beta chain features in type 1 diabetes. Method: immunoSEQ multiplex PCR; TCRdb's copy keeps in-frame clones and lacks some. The data hold 680,000 or so clones, with 15% to 19% observed a single time. What was sequenced was naive CD4+ T cells from blood. These receptors all come from a man between 18 and 35 years old in good health. Each CDR3 is given with its conserved first and last residue. Fields, in order: clone size, D gene, V gene, CDR3 length, J gene, CDR3 DNA, CDR3 protein. D genes are given only for firm matches. Clone size is shown for a subset of rows, as once, few, many or a class of expanded clone.

>few|-|TRBV30|13|TRBJ1-6
TGTGCCACATCACAGTCCTATAATTCACCCCTCCACTTT
CATSQSYNSPLHF
>few|-|TRBV7-6|19|TRBJ2-1
TGTGCCAGCAGCTTACTCCTCAGGGGCACATTATACTCCTACAATGAGCAGTTCTTC
CASSLLLRGTLYSYNEQFF
>-|-|TRBV7-8|17|TRBJ1-1
TGTGCCAGCAGCATCGCGCCCGGGCCCTCCATCGCAACTGAAGCTTTCTTT
CASSIAPGPSIATEAFF
>-|-|TRBV7-2|15|TRBJ1-2
TGTGCCAGCAGCTTAGACCGCGGAGCCAACTATGGCTACACCTTC
CASSLDRGANYGYTF
>-|-|TRBV5-6|13|TRBJ2-7
TGTGCCAGCAGCTGGGGCGTGAGCGACGAGCAGTACTTC
CASSWGVSDEQYF
>few|-|TRBV30|13|TRBJ1-2
TGTGCCTGGAGTGTACGACGGGGGAATGGCTACACCTTC
CAWSVRRGNGYTF
>-|-|TRBV7-9|16|TRBJ1-6
TGTGCCAGCAGCCGTTCAGGGAGCTCCTATAATTCACCCCTCCACTTT
CASSRSGSSYNSPLHF
>few|-|TRBV7-3|14|TRBJ2-7
TGTGCCAGCTCAGATATACAGGTCAGCTACGAGCAGTACTTC
CASSDIQVSYEQYF
>few|-|TRBV7-9|14|TRBJ1-2
TGTGCCAGCACCTTGGGAGGGGACCGCTATGGCTACACCTTC
CASTLGGDRYGYTF
>-|TRBD2|TRBV7-9|15|TRBJ2-5
TGTGCCAGCAGCAAAGGACTAGCGGGCCAAGAGACCCAGTACTTC
CASSKGLAGQETQYF
>few|-|TRBV7-2|17|TRBJ2-4
TGTGCCAGCAGCTCGCTCGGGGGTTCGGTAACCAAAAACATTCAGTACTTC
CASSSLGGSVTKNIQYF
>-|TRBD1|TRBV28|13|TRBJ2-7
TGTGCCAGCAGTAACAGGGGTCGCAACGAGCAGTACTTC
CASSNRGRNEQYF
>few|-|TRBV5-1|16|TRBJ1-5
TGCGCCAGCAGCTTGGGTCCCAGGGCTATTTTGTCGCCCCAGCATTTT
CASSLGPRAILSPQHF
>few|-|TRBV6-5|15|TRBJ2-2
TGTGCCAGCAGTTACTCAAGTCTCAACACCGGGGAGCTGTTTTTT
CASSYSSLNTGELFF
>-|-|TRBV11-1|15|TRBJ2-7
TGTGCCAGCAGCTTAGATTCCAGGGTTGTGGACGAGCAGTACTTC
CASSLDSRVVDEQYF
>few|-|TRBV4-3|13|TRBJ1-5
TGCGCCAGCAGCCAAGGGGGCAATCAGCCCCAGCATTTT
CASSQGGNQPQHF
>few|-|TRBV5-1|15|TRBJ2-1
TGCGCCAGCAGCTTAGGAGGGAGCTCCTACAATGAGCAGTTCTTC
CASSLGGSSYNEQFF
>-|TRBD1|TRBV28|14|TRBJ2-7
TGTGCCAGCAGTTTAGGGCTACAGGGGGGCGAGCAGTACTTC
CASSLGLQGGEQYF
>-|-|TRBV6-1|14|TRBJ1-2
TGTGCCAGCAGAAGACCAGGGGTTATTCTTGGCTACACCTTC
CASRRPGVILGYTF
>few|TRBD2|TRBV5-1|15|TRBJ2-5
TGCGCCAGCAGCGTACTAGCGGGAGGTCTGGAGACCCAGTACTTC
CASSVLAGGLETQYF
>-|-|TRBV7-8|14|TRBJ1-6
TGTGCCAGCACAGGGACCCATCCCAATTCACCCCTCCACTTT
CASTGTHPNSPLHF
>few|-|TRBV7-9|15|TRBJ1-1
TGTGCCAGCAGCTCCCGCCAGGGAGGGAACACTGAAGCCTTCTTT
CASSSRQGGNTEAFF
>few|-|TRBV18|15|TRBJ2-3
TGTGCCAGCTCACCTCAGGGCCTCCCCACAGATACGCAGTATTTT
CASSPQGLPTDTQYF
>-|-|TRBV7-9|15|TRBJ2-1
TGTGCCAGCAGCTTTGTCAGAACCTCGTACAATGAGCAGTTCTTC
CASSFVRTSYNEQFF
>few|-|TRBV5-1|15|TRBJ1-5
TGCGCCAGCAGCTTCCAGGGAGGGAGCAATCAGCCCCAGCATTTT
CASSFQGGSNQPQHF
>few|TRBD1|TRBV2|13|TRBJ2-5
TGTGCCAGCAGGGGACAGGGACCGGAGACCCAGTACTTC
CASRGQGPETQYF
>few|TRBD1|TRBV5-1|14|TRBJ1-2
TGCGCCAGCAGCACGGACAGGTTCCCTATAGGCTACACCTTC
CASSTDRFPIGYTF
>-|-|TRBV6-1|16|TRBJ1-6
TGTGCCAGCAGTGAAGGAGGGTTGACCTATAATTCACCCCTCCACTTT
CASSEGGLTYNSPLHF
>few|-|TRBV5-6|13|TRBJ2-1
TGTGCCAGCAGCTTGAGGGTATATGAAGGGCAGTTCTTC
CASSLRVYEGQFF
>few|-|TRBV4-3|15|TRBJ2-4
TGCGCCAGCAGCCAGGGGGGTATGGCCAAAAACATTCAGTACTTC
CASSQGGMAKNIQYF
>-|-|TRBV7-3|20|TRBJ1-1
TGTGCCAGCAGCTTAACGGGGCTGGGGCCGGAGTGGATGGGGAACACTGAAGCTTTCTTT
CASSLTGLGPEWMGNTEAFF
>few|-|TRBV5-8|16|TRBJ1-6
TGTGCCAGCAGCCCGAATTCAAACTCCTATAATTCACCCCTCCACTTT
CASSPNSNSYNSPLHF
>-|TRBD2|TRBV6-5|15|TRBJ2-5
TGTGCCAGCAGTGGACTAGCGGGAGGGGAGGAGACCCAGTACTTC
CASSGLAGGEETQYF
>few|-|TRBV28|15|TRBJ2-3
TGTGCCAGCAGTTTTTTACCACAGAACACAGATACGCAGTATTTT
CASSFLPQNTDTQYF
>few|-|TRBV29-1|12|TRBJ1-1
TGCAGCGCCCGGACGATGAACACTGAAGCTTTCTTT
CSARTMNTEAFF
>-|-|TRBV2|13|TRBJ1-6
TGTGCCAGCAGTGGGGGAGGTAATTCACCCCTCCACTTT
CASSGGGNSPLHF
>few|-|TRBV2|12|TRBJ1-1
TGTGCCAGTTCAGGGTCGTTCACTGAAGCTTTCTTT
CASSGSFTEAFF
>-|-|TRBV7-9|13|TRBJ2-7
TGTGCCAGCAGCTTGAGACAAGTCTACGAGCAGTACTTC
CASSLRQVYEQYF
>-|-|TRBV2|12|TRBJ1-1
TGTGCCAGCGTTGTCCGTGCCACTGAAGCTTTCTTT
CASVVRATEAFF
>few|-|TRBV27|15|TRBJ2-6
TGTGCCAGCAGCCGTCGTAACACTGGGGCCAACGTCCTGACTTTC
CASSRRNTGANVLTF